The 27 T cell receptor beta chains below all came from one sample that was sequenced in a study of control samples from healthy donors and cancer patients. Produced via immunoSEQ multiplex PCR; TCRdb's table is partial and in-frame only. The sample has approximately 120,000 clones; 80% to 90% are singletons. Material: blood. All receptors come from a man in his forties in good health.

The chain combines TRBV5-4 with TRBJ2-7, with 10 bases identical to TRBD2. The CDR3 is made up of 15 amino acids. Trimming removed 4 bases from V and 3 bases from J; junction bases left unmatched: 7. Germline loops: CDR1 SGHNT, CDR2 YYREEE (reference sequence). For the CDR3, the DNA is TGTGCCAGCAGCAGAATAGCGGGGGGTTTCTACGAGCAGTACTTC. Encoded protein: CASSRIAGGFYEQYF.

The rearrangement uses TRBV24-1 and TRBJ2-5; weak D call: TRBD1 (5 bases). Germline V gene lookup returns CDR1 KGHDR and CDR2 SFDVKD. The CDR3 contains 13 residues. V was shortened by 5 bases and J by 3 bases, with 9 bases between the two germline ends. The CDR3 sequence is CATSGRTKETQYF. The CDR3 DNA follows: TGTGCCACCAGTGGGCGGACAAAAGAGACCCAGTACTTC.

The gene calls are TRBV11-3 and TRBJ1-2; D unclear. CDR1 and CDR2 (germline): SGHNT, YENEEA. The V and J ends lost 5 bases and 3 bases respectively, with 10 bases between them. CDR3 length: 13 amino acids. The CDR3 DNA reads TGTGCCAGCAGCCAGGCGGTTTACTATGGCTACACCTTC. Residues: CASSQAVYYGYTF. The entire variable domain, with the rest obtained from reference TRBV11-3 and TRBJ1-2, is as follows: EAGVVQSPRYKIIEKKQPVAFWCNPISGHNTLYWYLQNLGQGPELLIRYENEEAVDDSQLPKDRFSAERLKGVDSTLKIQPAELGDSAVYLCASSQAVYYGYTFGSGTRLTVV.

The V and J genes are TRBV7-8 and TRBJ2-7; D is unclear. The germline gives CDR1 SGHVS, CDR2 FQNEAQ. The CDR3 extends over 17 amino acids. V was shortened by 0 bases and J by 0 bases, with 15 bases between the two germline ends. CDR3 in DNA: TGTGCCAGCAGCTTAGCGCTGCGGCAGACACTCTCCTACGAGCAGTACTTC. It specifies CASSLALRQTLSYEQYF.

The rearrangement joins TRBV11-2 to TRBJ2-3; D is unresolved. The CDR3 runs 13 residues. The V gene lost 5 bases and the J gene lost 6 bases, with 12 bases spanning the gap. Germline V gene data show CDR1 as SGHAT and CDR2 as FQNNGV. Written as DNA, the CDR3 is TGTGCCAGCAGCACCTCAGCCGGGGATACGCAGTATTTT. Protein: CASSTSAGDTQYF.

A single count supports this clone. The CDR3 protein is CASSQDVHSIRSNEQFF. The DNA of the CDR3 is TGTGCCAGCAGCCAAGATGTACACTCAATACGATCCAATGAGCAGTTCTTC. The chain has TRBV3-1 (or the pseudogene TRBV3-2) and TRBJ2-1; no firm D call. Trimming left V 0 bases short and J 6 bases short, with 18 bases between. The CDR3 is 17 amino acids. Germline V lookup: CDR1 LGHDT, CDR2 YNNKEL (reference sequence).

The chain recombines TRBV11-2 with TRBJ1-2; D is unresolved. CDR3 length: 14 residues. Looked up from germline, CDR1 is SGHAT and CDR2 is FQNNGV. The V gene lost 5 bases and the J gene lost 0 bases, with 10 bases spanning the gap. The CDR3 here is CASSPRVTNYGYTF. DNA for the CDR3: TGTGCCAGCAGCCCACGGGTGACTAACTATGGCTACACCTTC.

The chain links TRBV4-3 to TRBJ2-4; D is ambiguous. Per the germline V gene, CDR1 is LGHNA and CDR2 is YSLEER. The CDR3 totals 16 residues. V gave up 0 bases and J gave up 0 bases, with 9 bases separating them. The CDR3 DNA reads TGCGCCAGCAGCCAAGATCGGCTACTAGCCAAAAACATTCAGTACTTC. As protein: CASSQDRLLAKNIQYF.

This chain uses TRBV7-9 with TRBJ2-1; 8 nucleotides agree with TRBD2. CDR3 length: 17 amino acids. After removal of 5 bases from V and 2 bases from J, the junction contained 11 bases not matched to a gene. CDR1 is SEHNR, CDR2 FQNEAQ, per germline (reference sequence). CDR3 in amino acids: CASSRGEMRGAYNEQFF. For the CDR3, the DNA is TGTGCCAGCAGCCGAGGGGAAATGCGGGGGGCCTACAATGAGCAGTTCTTC.

The chain recombines TRBV9 with TRBJ2-3; D is perhaps TRBD1 or TRBD2 (6 bases each). CDR1 and CDR2 (germline): SGDLS, YYNGEE. V was trimmed by 0 bases and J by 4 bases, leaving 12 bases between them. CDR3 length: 15 amino acids. The CDR3 loop reads CASSVEAEGADTQYF. CDR3 nucleotide sequence: TGTGCCAGCAGCGTAGAGGCGGAGGGGGCAGATACGCAGTATTTT.

The V call is TRBV7-2, the J call TRBJ1-1; 7 nucleotides align to TRBD1. V was clipped by 5 bases and J by 0 bases; unmatched bases: 15. CDR1 and CDR2 from the germline V gene are SGHTA and FQGNSA. The CDR3 is made up of 18 amino acids. CDR3 residues: CASSRGGVTGNMNTEAFF. CDR3 nucleotide sequence: TGTGCCAGCAGCAGAGGGGGGGTGACAGGGAACATGAACACTGAAGCTTTCTTT.

The chain carries TRBV18 and TRBJ2-2; 10 bases agree with TRBD1. The CDR3 contains 16 residues. Trimming at V came to 2 bases and at J to 7 bases, leaving 7 bases not matched to a gene. The germline V gene has CDR1 KGHSH and CDR2 LQKENI. The CDR3 is CASSPTGTGVSGELFF. Written as DNA, the CDR3 is TGTGCCAGCTCACCAACCGGGACAGGGGTGAGCGGGGAGCTGTTTTTT. Variable domain in full (rest from reference TRBV18 and TRBJ2-2): NAGVMQNPRHLVRRRGQEARLRCSPMKGHSHVYWYRQLPEEGLKFMVYLQKENIIDESGMPKERFSAEFPKEGPSILRIQQVVRGDSAAYFCASSPTGTGVSGELFFGEGSRLTVL.

The chain recombines TRBV6-6 with TRBJ1-6; tentative D call: TRBD1 (5 bases). Trimming stripped 5 bases from V and 10 bases from J, with 12 bases between. The CDR3 has 13 amino acids. CDR1 is MNHNY, CDR2 SVGAGI, per germline (reference sequence). The CDR3 DNA reads as TGTGCCAGCAGTCAGTCAGGACAATCACCCCTCCACTTT. Its translation: CASSQSGQSPLHF.

The table lists this clone with a count of one. The chain carries TRBV5-8 and TRBJ1-5, with D uncertain. CDR3 length equals 15 residues. Germline V gene sequence: CDR1 SGHTS, CDR2 YDEGEE. V was pared by 1 base and J by 6 bases, with 14 bases between. CDR3 sequence (DNA): TGTGCCAGCAGCTTGAATCAGAGGGTAACTCAGCCCCAGCATTTT. It codes for CASSLNQRVTQPQHF.

This clone appeared once. The V and J genes are TRBV2 and TRBJ2-1, with TRBD1 as a possible D gene (5 bases). This CDR3 is 14 amino acids long. Trimming stripped 4 bases from V and 4 bases from J, with 11 bases between. Germline assignment: CDR1 SNHLY and CDR2 FYNNEI. CDR3 amino acids: CASSADRSYNEQFF. The CDR3 DNA reads TGTGCCAGCAGTGCTGACAGATCTTACAATGAGCAGTTCTTC.

The sample holds one count of this clone. This sequence joins TRBV9 and TRBJ1-6; D is ambiguous. The germline V gene has CDR1 SGDLS and CDR2 YYNGEE. The ends were cut back, 4 bases at V and 8 bases at J, with 13 bases in the middle. CDR3 length equals 14 residues. The CDR3: CASSLDLWDSPLHF. The CDR3 nucleotides read TGTGCCAGCAGCCTAGACTTATGGGATTCACCCCTCCACTTT.

The gene calls are TRBV11-3 and TRBJ2-2; D is uncertain. Germline V gene lookup returns CDR1 SGHNT and CDR2 YENEEA. The CDR3 consists of 14 residues. Deletions cut 1 base from V and 5 bases from J, with 8 bases between. The CDR3 here is CASSLVTRTGELFF. CDR3 bases: TGTGCCAGCAGCTTAGTAACCAGAACCGGGGAGCTGTTTTTT.

V and J are TRBV7-2 and TRBJ2-6, with 7 bases fitting TRBD1. After removal of 6 bases from V and 0 bases from J, the junction contained 8 bases not matched to a gene. Germline loops: CDR1 SGHTA, CDR2 FQGNSA. The CDR3 is 17 amino acids. The DNA of the CDR3 is TGTGCCAGCAGATCACAGGGGTCCTACTCTGGGGCCAACGTCCTGACTTTC. Protein sequence: CASRSQGSYSGANVLTF.

This clone was seen more than once but under ten times. The V gene is TRBV24-1, the J gene TRBJ2-5; D tentatively fits TRBD1 or TRBD2 (6 bases each). The CDR3 runs 12 residues. Germline V gene data show CDR1 as KGHDR and CDR2 as SFDVKD. Trimming took 12 bases from V and 2 from J, leaving 12 bases between them. The CDR3 region has the DNA TGTGCCGTCCGGAGGGGGCAAGAGACCCAGTACTTC. Amino acids: CAVRRGQETQYF.

This chain joins TRBV5-1 and TRBJ1-1; D perhaps matches TRBD1 (5 bases). This CDR3 is 14 amino acids long. The V gene lost 0 bases and the J gene lost 8 bases, with 14 bases spanning the gap. Germline loops: CDR1 SGHRS, CDR2 YFSETQ. The CDR3: CASSLEGTATEAFF. CDR3 sequence (DNA): TGCGCCAGCAGCTTGGAAGGGACGGCCACAGAAGCTTTCTTT.

The chain recombines TRBV19 with TRBJ1-1; 7 nucleotides agree with TRBD1. With V trimmed by 8 bases and J by 10 bases, 10 bases remained unmatched. The germline CDR1 and CDR2 sequences are LNHDA and SQIVND (reference sequence). This CDR3 contains 12 residues. CDR3 sequence reads: CASFRGGYAAFF. Written as DNA, the CDR3 is TGTGCCAGTTTCAGGGGGGGCTACGCAGCTTTCTTT.

The rearrangement uses TRBV7-7 and TRBJ2-3, with D tentatively TRBD1 or TRBD2 (5 bases each). CDR3 length equals 14 residues. Germline V CDR1 and CDR2: SSHAT, FNYEAQ (reference sequence). V lost 5 bases to trimming and J lost 9 bases, with 18 bases between them. The CDR3 reads CASSPDGPRETQYF. CDR3 nucleotide sequence: TGTGCCAGCAGCCCGGACGGACCCAGGGAGACGCAGTATTTT.

This chain joins TRBV7-3 and TRBJ1-2; D not certain. Trimming stripped 1 base from V and 4 bases from J, with 13 bases between. CDR3 size: 15 residues. Germline V gives CDR1 SGHTA, CDR2 FQGTGA. The CDR3 region has the DNA TGTGCCAGCAGCTTAAGCACACTTTCCCCCTATGGCTACACCTTC. Protein product: CASSLSTLSPYGYTF.

Comments on this clone: The sample has other DNA sequences that encode this CDR3 too. The chain links TRBV6-5 to TRBJ1-5; the match to TRBD1 covers 8 bases. Germline loops: CDR1 MNHEY, CDR2 SVGAGI. V lost 5 bases to trimming and J lost 4 bases; unmatched junction nucleotides: 4. This CDR3 has 14 residues. CDR3 amino acids: CASSRTGTNQPQHF. The CDR3 DNA sequence: TGTGCCAGCAGTCGGACAGGGACAAATCAGCCCCAGCATTTT.

The chain recombines TRBV6-5 with TRBJ1-1; D call uncertain. CDR1 is MNHEY, CDR2 SVGAGI, per germline. With 5 bases removed from V and 8 bases from J, the gap between germline ends came to 15 bases. The CDR3 totals 13 residues. CDR3: CASSSLRTGEAFF. The CDR3 DNA reads as TGTGCCAGCAGTAGTCTCCGGACGGGAGAAGCTTTCTTT.

The chain combines TRBV6-2 or TRBV6-3 with TRBJ1-5; 7 positions match TRBD1. Trimming cost V 2 bases and J 5 bases; bases outside gene matches: 3. The germline V gene has CDR1 MNHEY and CDR2 SVGEGT. CDR3 size: 14 residues. CDR3: CASSYRQGYQPQHF. CDR3 in DNA: TGTGCCAGCAGTTACAGACAGGGTTATCAGCCCCAGCATTTT.

Points on this clone: The sample contains more than one DNA sequence encoding this CDR3. The rearrangement links TRBV30 to TRBJ1-1; D unresolved. Germline V gives CDR1 GTSNPN, CDR2 SVGIG (reference sequence). The CDR3 is 13 amino acids. V was clipped by 0 bases and J by 1 base, with 6 bases between them. The CDR3 region is CAWSVQGNTEAFF. CDR3 nucleotide sequence: TGTGCCTGGAGTGTACAAGGGAACACTGAAGCTTTCTTT.